Listed here are 7 T cell receptor beta chains from one sample, sequenced in a study of T cells in localized non-small cell lung cancer. The data were produced by immunoSEQ multiplex PCR, yet TCRdb's version contains in-frame clones alone and is incomplete. This table holds over 70,000 clones, about nine tenths found once. The sample was PBMCs, taken before any cancer treatment. The receptors derive from a woman aged 35-70 years with stage II squamous cell lung carcinoma.

This rearrangement joins TRBV5-1 to TRBJ1-2, with D possibly being TRBD1 (5 bases). Germline assignment: CDR1 SGHRS and CDR2 YFSETQ. V lost 4 bases and J lost 8, with 24 bases in between. This CDR3 is built from 16 residues. This CDR3 is CASSQDPGPGVDGYTF. CDR3 nucleotides: TGCGCCAGCAGCCAAGATCCAGGGCCGGGGGTAGACGGCTACACCTTC.

The CDR3 region is CASSWSETRDSPLHF. The CDR3 bases are TGTGCCAGCAGTTGGTCGGAGACCAGGGATTCACCCCTCCACTTT. This chain connects TRBV6-5 to TRBJ1-6; D might be TRBD1 (5 bases). CDR1 is MNHEY and CDR2 is SVGAGI in the germline V gene. V lost 4 bases, J lost 8 bases, and 15 bases lay in between. The CDR3 length is 15 residues.

This sequence joins TRBV5-1 and TRBJ1-2; TRBD1 is a possible D gene (6 bases). Germline CDR1 is SGHRS and CDR2 is YFSETQ. V was shortened by 3 bases and J by 4 bases, with 13 bases between the two germline ends. The CDR3 contains 14 residues. Here the CDR3 DNA reads TGCGCCAGCAGCTGGGGGGCCTCCACCTATGGCTACACCTTC. Residues: CASSWGASTYGYTF.

The chain uses TRBV29-1 and TRBJ2-7; 7 bases are shared with TRBD2. CDR3 length equals 12 residues. J lost 4 bases, V lost 3 bases, and 3 bases had no gene match. Germline V gene lookup returns CDR1 SQVTM and CDR2 ANQGSEA. CDR3 coding DNA: TGCAGCGTTGAGGAGCGGGGTTACGAGCAGTACTTC. Protein sequence: CSVEERGYEQYF.

The V and J genes are TRBV4-2 and TRBJ2-5; D may be TRBD1 or TRBD2 (5 bases each). The V end lost 1 base, the J end lost 2 bases, and 11 bases lay between the germline ends. From germline, CDR1 is LGHNA and CDR2 YNFKEQ. There are 15 residues in the CDR3. CDR3 amino acids: CASSQVRDQQETQYF. CDR3 nucleotide sequence: TGTGCCAGCAGCCAAGTACGGGACCAACAAGAGACCCAGTACTTC.

The chain uses TRBV6-6 and TRBJ1-3, with 9 positions matching TRBD1. Germline V gives CDR1 MNHNY, CDR2 SVGAGI (reference sequence). This CDR3 is built from 16 residues. V was pared by 5 bases and J by 4 bases, with 9 bases of the junction left unmatched. CDR3 sequence (DNA): TGTGCCAGCAGTCACAATACAGGGGGCTCGGGAAACACCATATATTTT. Protein: CASSHNTGGSGNTIYF.

This chain connects TRBV2 to TRBJ2-3; 10 nucleotides agree with TRBD1. Germline V gene sequence: CDR1 SNHLY, CDR2 FYNNEI. The CDR3 runs to 14 residues. V trimming: 6 bases; J trimming: 5 bases; junction bases outside the gene matches: 5. CDR3 residues: CASSWDRGGDTQYF. Here the CDR3 DNA reads TGTGCCAGCAGCTGGGACAGGGGTGGAGATACGCAGTATTTT.